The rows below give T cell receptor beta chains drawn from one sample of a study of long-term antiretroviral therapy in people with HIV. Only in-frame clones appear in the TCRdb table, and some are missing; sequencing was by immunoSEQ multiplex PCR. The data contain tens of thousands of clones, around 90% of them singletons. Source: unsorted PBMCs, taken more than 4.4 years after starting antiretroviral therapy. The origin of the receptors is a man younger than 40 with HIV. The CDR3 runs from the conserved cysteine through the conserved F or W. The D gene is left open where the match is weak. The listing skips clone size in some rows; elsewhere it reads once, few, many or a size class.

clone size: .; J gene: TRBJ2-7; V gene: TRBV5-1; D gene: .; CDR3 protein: CASSLERDYEQYF; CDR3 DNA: TGCGCCAGCAGCTTGGAACGCGATTACGAGCAGTACTTC
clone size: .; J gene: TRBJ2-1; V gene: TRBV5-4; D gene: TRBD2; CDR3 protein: CASSLGTSGGLEEQFF; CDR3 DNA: TGTGCCAGCAGCTTAGGGACTAGCGGGGGCCTAGAGGAGCAGTTCTTC
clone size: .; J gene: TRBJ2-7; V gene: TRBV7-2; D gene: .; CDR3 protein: CASSLVGPGEQYF; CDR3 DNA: TGTGCCAGCAGCTTAGTTGGGCCGGGCGAGCAGTACTTC
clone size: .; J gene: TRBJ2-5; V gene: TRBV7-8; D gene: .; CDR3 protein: CASSLRFGGILETQYF; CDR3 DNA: TGTGCCAGCAGCTTACGGTTCGGCGGGATACTAGAGACCCAGTACTTC
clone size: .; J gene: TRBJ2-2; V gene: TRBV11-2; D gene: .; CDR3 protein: CASSITSWESYTGELFF; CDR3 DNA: TGTGCCAGCAGTATTACTTCCTGGGAGAGCTACACCGGGGAGCTGTTTTTT
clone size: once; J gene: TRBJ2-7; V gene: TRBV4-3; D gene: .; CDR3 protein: CASSQEYRSHEQYF; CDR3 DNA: TGCGCCAGCAGCCAAGAATATCGTAGCCACGAGCAGTACTTC
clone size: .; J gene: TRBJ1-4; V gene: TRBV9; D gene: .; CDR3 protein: CASSVETTGHSEKLFF; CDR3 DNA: TGTGCCAGCAGCGTAGAGACTACAGGGCACAGTGAAAAACTGTTTTTT
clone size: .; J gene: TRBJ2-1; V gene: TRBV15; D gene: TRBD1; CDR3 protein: CATSPRQGAYNEQFF; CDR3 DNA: TGTGCCACCAGCCCTCGACAGGGGGCTTACAATGAGCAGTTCTTC
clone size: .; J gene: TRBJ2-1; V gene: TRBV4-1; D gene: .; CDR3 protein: CASSQLPGFQMDEQFF; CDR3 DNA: TGCGCCAGCAGCCAACTACCCGGATTCCAGATGGATGAGCAGTTCTTC
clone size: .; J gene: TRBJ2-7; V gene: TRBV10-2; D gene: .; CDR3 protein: CASSDKGEQYF; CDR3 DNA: TGCGCCAGCAGCGACAAGGGAGAACAGTACTTC
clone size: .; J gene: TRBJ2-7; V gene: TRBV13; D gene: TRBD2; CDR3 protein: CASSLGTSGAYEQYF; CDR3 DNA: TGTGCCAGCAGCTTAGGGACTAGCGGGGCCTACGAGCAGTACTTC
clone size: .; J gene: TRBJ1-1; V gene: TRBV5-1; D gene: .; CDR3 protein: CASSWGGRNTEAFF; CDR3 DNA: TGCGCCAGCAGCTGGGGGGGAAGGAACACTGAAGCTTTCTTT
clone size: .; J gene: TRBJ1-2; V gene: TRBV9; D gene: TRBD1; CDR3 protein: CASSGTGTVYGYTF; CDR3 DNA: TGTGCCAGCAGCGGAACCGGGACAGTATATGGCTACACCTTC
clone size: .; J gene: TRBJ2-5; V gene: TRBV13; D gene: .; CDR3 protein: CASSPNRGETQYF; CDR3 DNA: TGTGCCAGCAGCCCGAACAGAGGCGAGACCCAGTACTTC
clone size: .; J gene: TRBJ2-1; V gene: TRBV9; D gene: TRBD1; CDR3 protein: CASSVELGQNEQFF; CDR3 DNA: TGTGCCAGCAGCGTAGAGTTGGGACAGAATGAGCAGTTCTTC
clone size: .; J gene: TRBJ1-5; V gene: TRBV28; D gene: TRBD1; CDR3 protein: CASSRDRAFQPQHF; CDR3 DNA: TGTGCCAGCAGTCGGGACAGGGCCTTTCAGCCCCAGCATTTT
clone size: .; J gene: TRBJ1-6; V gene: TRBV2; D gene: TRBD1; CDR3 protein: CASRGTGGSYNSPLHF; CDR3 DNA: TGTGCCAGCAGGGGGACAGGGGGGTCCTATAATTCACCCCTCCACTTT
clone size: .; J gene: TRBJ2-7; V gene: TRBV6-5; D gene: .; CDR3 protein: CASSYSRFAYEQYF; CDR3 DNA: TGTGCCAGCAGTTACAGTCGATTCGCCTACGAGCAGTACTTC
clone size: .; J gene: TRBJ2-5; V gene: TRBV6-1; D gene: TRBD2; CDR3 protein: CASPGLAGVVETQYF; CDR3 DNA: TGTGCCAGCCCGGGACTAGCGGGAGTTGTAGAGACCCAGTACTTC
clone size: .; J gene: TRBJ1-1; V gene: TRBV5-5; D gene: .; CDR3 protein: CASWGVPNTEAFF; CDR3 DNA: TGTGCCTCCTGGGGGGTTCCGAACACTGAAGCTTTCTTT
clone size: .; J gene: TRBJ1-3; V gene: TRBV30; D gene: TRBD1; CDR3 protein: CAWSAKTGYGNTIYF; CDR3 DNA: TGTGCCTGGAGTGCAAAGACAGGGTACGGAAACACCATATATTTT
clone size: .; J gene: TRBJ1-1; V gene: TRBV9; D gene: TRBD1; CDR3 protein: CASSVDPGQGVLPEAFF; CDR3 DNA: TGTGCCAGCAGCGTAGACCCCGGACAGGGGGTTCTCCCTGAAGCTTTCTTT
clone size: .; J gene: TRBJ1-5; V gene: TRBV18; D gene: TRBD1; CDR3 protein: CASSPRTGTKEPQHF; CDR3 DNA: TGTGCCAGCTCACCACGGACAGGGACGAAGGAGCCCCAGCATTTT
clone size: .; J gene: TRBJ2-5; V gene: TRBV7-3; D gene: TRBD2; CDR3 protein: CASSLSGGEETQYF; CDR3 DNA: TGTGCCAGCAGCCTTAGCGGGGGCGAAGAGACCCAGTACTTC
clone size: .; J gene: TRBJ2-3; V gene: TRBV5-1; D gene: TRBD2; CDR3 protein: CASSARLAGESTDTQYF; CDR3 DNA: TGCGCCAGCAGCGCGAGACTAGCGGGGGAGTCCACAGATACGCAGTATTTT
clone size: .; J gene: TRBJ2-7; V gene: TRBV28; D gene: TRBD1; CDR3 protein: CASSVQGATYEQYF; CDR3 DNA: TGTGCCAGCAGTGTACAGGGGGCCACCTACGAGCAGTACTTC
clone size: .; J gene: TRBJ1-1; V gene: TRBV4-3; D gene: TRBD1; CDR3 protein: CASSRTTGVGTEAFF; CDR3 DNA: TGCGCCAGCAGCCGTACCACAGGGGTTGGCACTGAAGCTTTCTTT
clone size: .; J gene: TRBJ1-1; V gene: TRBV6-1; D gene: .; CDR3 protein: CASSGKAFF; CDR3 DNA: TGTGCCAGCAGTGGAAAAGCTTTCTTT
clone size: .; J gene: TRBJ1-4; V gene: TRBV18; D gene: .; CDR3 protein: CASSQGGDEKLFF; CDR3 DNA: TGTGCCAGCTCACAGGGGGGTGATGAAAAACTGTTTTTT
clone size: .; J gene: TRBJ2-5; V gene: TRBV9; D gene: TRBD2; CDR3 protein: CASSVTGGLEETQYF; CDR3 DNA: TGTGCCAGCAGCGTAACGGGAGGGCTTGAAGAGACCCAGTACTTC
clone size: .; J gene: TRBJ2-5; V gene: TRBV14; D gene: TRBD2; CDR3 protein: CASSQESGLAAANWGQETQYF; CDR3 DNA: TGTGCCAGCAGCCAAGAATCGGGACTAGCGGCGGCTAATTGGGGGCAAGAGACCCAGTACTTC
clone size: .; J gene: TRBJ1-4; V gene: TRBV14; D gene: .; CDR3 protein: CASSRQAIREKLFF; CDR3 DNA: TGTGCCAGCAGCCGACAGGCTATCAGGGAAAAACTGTTTTTT
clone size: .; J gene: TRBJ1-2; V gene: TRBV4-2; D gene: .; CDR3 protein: CASSQGLGVGNGYTF; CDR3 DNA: TGTGCCAGCAGCCAAGGTCTCGGGGTGGGGAATGGCTACACCTTC
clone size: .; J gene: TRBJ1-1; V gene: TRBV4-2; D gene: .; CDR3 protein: CASANRAGTEAFF; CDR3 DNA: TGTGCCAGCGCCAACCGGGCGGGGACTGAAGCTTTCTTT
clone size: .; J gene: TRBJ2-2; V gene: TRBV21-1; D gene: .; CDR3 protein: CASGGVAGGVTGELFF; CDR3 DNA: TGTGCCAGCGGTGGGGTAGCGGGAGGGGTTACCGGGGAGCTGTTTTTT
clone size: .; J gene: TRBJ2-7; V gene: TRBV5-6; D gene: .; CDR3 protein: CASSLSLGQQYYEQYF; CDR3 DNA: TGTGCCAGCAGCTTGAGTTTAGGACAGCAATACTACGAGCAGTACTTC
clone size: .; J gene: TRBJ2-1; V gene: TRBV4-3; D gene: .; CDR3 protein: CASSHTPGDIRDEQFF; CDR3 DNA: TGCGCCAGCAGCCACACCCCCGGGGATATTAGAGATGAGCAGTTCTTC
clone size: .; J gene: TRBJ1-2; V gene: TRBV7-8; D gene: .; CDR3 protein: CASSLAPTGGYGYTF; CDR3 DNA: TGTGCCAGCAGCTTAGCGCCCACAGGCGGCTATGGCTACACCTTC
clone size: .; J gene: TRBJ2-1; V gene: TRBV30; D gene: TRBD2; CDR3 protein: CAWSAPTSGSRGDQFF; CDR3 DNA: TGTGCCTGGAGTGCCCCGACTAGCGGGAGCAGGGGGGACCAGTTCTTC
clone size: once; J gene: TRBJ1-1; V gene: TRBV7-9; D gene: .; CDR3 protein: CASSSRMTEAFF; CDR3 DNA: TGTGCCAGCAGCTCCCGTATGACTGAAGCTTTCTTT
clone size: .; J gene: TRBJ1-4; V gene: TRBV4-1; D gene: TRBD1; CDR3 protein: CASSQPHRGGEKLFF; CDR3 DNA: TGCGCCAGCAGCCAACCACACAGGGGGGGAGAAAAACTGTTTTTT